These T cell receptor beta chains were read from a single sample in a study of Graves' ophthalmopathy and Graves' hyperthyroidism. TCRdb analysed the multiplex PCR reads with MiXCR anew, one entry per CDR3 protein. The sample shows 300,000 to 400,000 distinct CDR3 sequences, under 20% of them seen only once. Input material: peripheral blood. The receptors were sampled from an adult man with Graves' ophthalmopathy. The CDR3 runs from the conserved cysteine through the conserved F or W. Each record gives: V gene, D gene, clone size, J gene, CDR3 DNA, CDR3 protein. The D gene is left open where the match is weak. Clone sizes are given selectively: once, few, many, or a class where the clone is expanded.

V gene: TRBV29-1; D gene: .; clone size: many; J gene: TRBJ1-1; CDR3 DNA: TGCAGCGTCGGCCTGGGGGGGACTGAAGCTTTCTTT; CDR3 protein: CSVGLGGTEAFF
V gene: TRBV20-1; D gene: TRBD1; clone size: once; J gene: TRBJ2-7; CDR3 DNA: TGCAGTGCCCCCTGGCAGGGGGCTACGTACGAGCAGTACTTC; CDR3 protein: CSAPWQGATYEQYF
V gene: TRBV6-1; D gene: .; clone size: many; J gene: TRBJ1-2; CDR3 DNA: TGTGCCAGCAGCTCCTGGGTGGAAGCCTCTAACTATGGCTACACCTTC; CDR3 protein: CASSSWVEASNYGYTF
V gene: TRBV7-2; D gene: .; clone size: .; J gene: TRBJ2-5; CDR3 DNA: TGTGCCAGCAGCTTTGGGTCGAGGCCGGAGACCCAGTACTTC; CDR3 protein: CASSFGSRPETQYF
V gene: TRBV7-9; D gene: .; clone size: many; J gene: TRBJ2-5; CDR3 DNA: TGTGCCAGCAGCGCAGAAGAGACCCAGTACTTC; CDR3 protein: CASSAEETQYF
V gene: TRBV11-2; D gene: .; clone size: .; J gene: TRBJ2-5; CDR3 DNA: TGTGCCAGCAGGGGGAAAGAAGAGACCCAGTACTTC; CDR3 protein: CASRGKEETQYF
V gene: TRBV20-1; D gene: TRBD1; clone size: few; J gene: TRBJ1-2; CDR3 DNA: TGCAGTGCTAAGGGATGGGACAGGGGGTATGGCTACACCTTC; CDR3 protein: CSAKGWDRGYGYTF
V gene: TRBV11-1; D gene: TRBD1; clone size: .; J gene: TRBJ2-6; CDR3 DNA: TGTGCCAGCAGCCCAGGGGGTCCCATTTCTGGGGCCAACGTCCTGACTTTC; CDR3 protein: CASSPGGPISGANVLTF
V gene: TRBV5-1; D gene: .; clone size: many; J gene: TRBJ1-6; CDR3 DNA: TGCGCCAGCAGCTCCTACGGCGGGATTGATTCACCCCTCCACTTT; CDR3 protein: CASSSYGGIDSPLHF
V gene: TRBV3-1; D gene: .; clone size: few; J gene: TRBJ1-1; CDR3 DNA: TGTGCCAGCAGCCAAGGGGGGGGGACCCTGAACACTGAAGCTTTCTTT; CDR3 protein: CASSQGGGTLNTEAFF
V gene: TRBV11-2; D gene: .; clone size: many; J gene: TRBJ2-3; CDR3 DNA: TGTGCCAGCAGCTCTAGAGGGGCCAGGGTGGGAGATACGCAGTATTTT; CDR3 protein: CASSSRGARVGDTQYF
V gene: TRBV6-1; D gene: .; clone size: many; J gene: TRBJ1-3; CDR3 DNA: TGTGCCAGCAGTGAAGTCGACAGCTCTGGAAACACCATATATTTT; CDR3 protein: CASSEVDSSGNTIYF
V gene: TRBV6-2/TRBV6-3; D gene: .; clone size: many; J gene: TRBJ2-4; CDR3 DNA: TGTGCCAGCTCATGGGTTTCGGGAAACATTCAGTACTTC; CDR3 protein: CASSWVSGNIQYF
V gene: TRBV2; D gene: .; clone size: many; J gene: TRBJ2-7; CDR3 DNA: TGTGCCAGCAGTGAACTCCCGCTATCTGGGTACGAGCAGTACTTC; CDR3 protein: CASSELPLSGYEQYF
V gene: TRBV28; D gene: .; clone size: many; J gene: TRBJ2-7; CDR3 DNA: TGTGCCAGCCGTGACCAGAGGCTTTGGCAGGGCGTTTACGAGCAGTACTTC; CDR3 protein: CASRDQRLWQGVYEQYF
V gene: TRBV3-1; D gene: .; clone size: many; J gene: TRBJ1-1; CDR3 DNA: TGTGCCAGCAGCCAAGATATGGGGGGATCTGAAGCTTTCTTT; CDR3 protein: CASSQDMGGSEAFF
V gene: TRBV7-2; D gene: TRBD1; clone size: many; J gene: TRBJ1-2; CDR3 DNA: TGTGCCAGCAGCATGGGACAGGGAAACTATGGCTACACCTTC; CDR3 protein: CASSMGQGNYGYTF
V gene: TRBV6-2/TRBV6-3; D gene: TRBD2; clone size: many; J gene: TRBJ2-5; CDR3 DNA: TGTGCCAGCAGTACCCCCACCGCTAGCGGAGCGGAGACCCAGTACTTC; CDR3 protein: CASSTPTASGAETQYF
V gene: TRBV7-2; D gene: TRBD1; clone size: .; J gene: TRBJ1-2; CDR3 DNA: TGTGCCAGCAGCTTATCCGGGACAGGGGTTGGCTACACCTTC; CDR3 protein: CASSLSGTGVGYTF
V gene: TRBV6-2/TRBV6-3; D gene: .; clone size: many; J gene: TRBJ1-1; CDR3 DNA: TGTGCCAGCAGATTATCAGACAGGCCCGATACTGAAGCTTTCTTT; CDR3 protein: CASRLSDRPDTEAFF
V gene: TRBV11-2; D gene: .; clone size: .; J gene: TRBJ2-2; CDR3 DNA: TGTGCCAGCAGCTTAGATCAGGGTGGATGGGCCGGGGAGCTGTTTTTT; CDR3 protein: CASSLDQGGWAGELFF
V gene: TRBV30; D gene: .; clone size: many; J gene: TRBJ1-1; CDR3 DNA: TGTGCCTGGAGTGTAATGCGGGCCTCGAACACTGAAGCTTTCTTT; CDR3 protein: CAWSVMRASNTEAFF
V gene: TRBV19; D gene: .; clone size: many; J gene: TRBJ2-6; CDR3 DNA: TGTGCCACTACCCTAAGCTCTGGGGCCAACGCCCTGACTTTC; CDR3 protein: CATTLSSGANALTF
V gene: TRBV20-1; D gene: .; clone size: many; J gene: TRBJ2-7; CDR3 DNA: TGCAGTGCTAGACCCCCCAAGAACTACGAGCAGTACTTC; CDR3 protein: CSARPPKNYEQYF
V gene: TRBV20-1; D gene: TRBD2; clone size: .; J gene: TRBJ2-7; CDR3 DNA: TGCAGTGCCAACCCCGGGACTAGCGGTATCTACGAGCAGTACTTC; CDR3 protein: CSANPGTSGIYEQYF